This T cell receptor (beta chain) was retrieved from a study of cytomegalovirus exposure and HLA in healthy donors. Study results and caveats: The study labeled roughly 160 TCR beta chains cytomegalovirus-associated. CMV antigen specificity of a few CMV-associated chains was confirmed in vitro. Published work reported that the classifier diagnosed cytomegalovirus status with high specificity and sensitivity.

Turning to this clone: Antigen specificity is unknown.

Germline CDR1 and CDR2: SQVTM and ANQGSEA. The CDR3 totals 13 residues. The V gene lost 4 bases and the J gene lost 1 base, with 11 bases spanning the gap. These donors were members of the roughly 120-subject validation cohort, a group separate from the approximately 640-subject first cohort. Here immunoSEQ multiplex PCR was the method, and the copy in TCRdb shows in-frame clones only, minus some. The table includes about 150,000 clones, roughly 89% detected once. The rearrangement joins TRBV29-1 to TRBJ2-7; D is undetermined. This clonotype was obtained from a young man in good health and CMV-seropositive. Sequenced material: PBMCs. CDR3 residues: CSVVFPKSYEQYF. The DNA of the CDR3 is TGCAGCGTTGTTTTCCCTAAATCCTACGAGCAGTACTTC.